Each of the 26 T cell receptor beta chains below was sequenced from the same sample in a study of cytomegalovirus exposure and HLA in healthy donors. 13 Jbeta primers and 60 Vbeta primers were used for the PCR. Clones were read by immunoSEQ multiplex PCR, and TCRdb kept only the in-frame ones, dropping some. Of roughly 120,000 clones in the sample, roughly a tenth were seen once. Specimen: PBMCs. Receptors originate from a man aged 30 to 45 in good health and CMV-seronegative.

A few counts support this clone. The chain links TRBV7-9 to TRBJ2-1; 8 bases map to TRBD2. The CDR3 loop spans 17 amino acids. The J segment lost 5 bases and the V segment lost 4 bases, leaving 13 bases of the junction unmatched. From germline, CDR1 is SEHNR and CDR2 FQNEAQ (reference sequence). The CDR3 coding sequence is TGTGCCAGCAGCTCCCCTTTCGCGGGGGGTCTAAACAATGAGCAGTTCTTC. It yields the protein CASSSPFAGGLNNEQFF.

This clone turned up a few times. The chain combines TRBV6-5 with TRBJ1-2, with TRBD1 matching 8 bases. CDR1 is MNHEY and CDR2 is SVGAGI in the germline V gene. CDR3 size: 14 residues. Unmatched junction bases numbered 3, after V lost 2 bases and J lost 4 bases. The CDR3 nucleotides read TGTGCCAGCAGTTACACGGACAGGGCCTATGGCTACACCTTC. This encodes CASSYTDRAYGYTF.

CDR3 bases: TGCGCCAGCAGTGAGGAGACACTGGGGGGGTCCTACGAGCAGTACTTC. Amino acid sequence: CASSEETLGGSYEQYF. V gene TRBV10-1 combines with J gene TRBJ2-5; 7 bases fit TRBD2. The J call may not be correct, given that the DNA end is closer to TRBJ2-7. This CDR3 has 16 residues. In germline, CDR1 is WNHNN, CDR2 SYGVQD (reference sequence).

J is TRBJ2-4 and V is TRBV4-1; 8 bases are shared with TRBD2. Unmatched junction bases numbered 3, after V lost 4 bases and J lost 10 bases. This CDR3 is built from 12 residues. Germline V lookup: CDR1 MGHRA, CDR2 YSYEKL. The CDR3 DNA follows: TGCGCCAGCAGCCCCCGGGAGGGGATTCAGTACTTC. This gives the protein CASSPREGIQYF.

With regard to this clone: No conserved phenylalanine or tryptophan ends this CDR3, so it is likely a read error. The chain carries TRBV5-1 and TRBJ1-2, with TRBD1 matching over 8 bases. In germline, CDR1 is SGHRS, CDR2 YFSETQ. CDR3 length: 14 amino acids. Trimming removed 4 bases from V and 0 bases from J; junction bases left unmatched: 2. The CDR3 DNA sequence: TGCGCCAGCAGCCCGGACAGGGCTAACTATGGCTACACCGTC. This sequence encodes CASSPDRANYGYTV.

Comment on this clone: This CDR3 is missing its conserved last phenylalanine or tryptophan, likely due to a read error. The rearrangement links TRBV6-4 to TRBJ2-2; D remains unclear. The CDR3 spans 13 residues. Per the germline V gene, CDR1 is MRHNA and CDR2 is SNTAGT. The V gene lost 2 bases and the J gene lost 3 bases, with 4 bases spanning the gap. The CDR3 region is CASSDGDTGELFV. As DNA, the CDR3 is TGTGCCAGCAGTGACGGGGACACCGGGGAGCTGTTTGTT.

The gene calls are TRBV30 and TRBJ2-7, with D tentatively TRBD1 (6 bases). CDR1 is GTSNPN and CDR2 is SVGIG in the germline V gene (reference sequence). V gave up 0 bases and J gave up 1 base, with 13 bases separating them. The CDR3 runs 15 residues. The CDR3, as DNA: TGTGCCTGGAGTGTACAGAGGGGGTCATCCTACGAGCAGTACTTC. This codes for CAWSVQRGSSYEQYF.

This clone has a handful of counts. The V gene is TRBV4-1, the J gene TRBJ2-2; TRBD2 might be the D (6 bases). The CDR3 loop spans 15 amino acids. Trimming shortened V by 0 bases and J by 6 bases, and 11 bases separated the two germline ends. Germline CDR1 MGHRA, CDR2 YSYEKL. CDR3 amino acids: CASSQEGGRSGELFF. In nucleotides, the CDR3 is TGCGCCAGCAGCCAAGAGGGGGGTCGGTCCGGGGAGCTGTTTTTT.

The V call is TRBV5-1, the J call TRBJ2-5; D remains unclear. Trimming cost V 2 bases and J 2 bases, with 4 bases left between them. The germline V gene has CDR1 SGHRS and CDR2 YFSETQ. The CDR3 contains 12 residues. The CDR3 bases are TGCGCCAGCAGCTTTTCTCAAGAGACCCAGTACTTC. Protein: CASSFSQETQYF.

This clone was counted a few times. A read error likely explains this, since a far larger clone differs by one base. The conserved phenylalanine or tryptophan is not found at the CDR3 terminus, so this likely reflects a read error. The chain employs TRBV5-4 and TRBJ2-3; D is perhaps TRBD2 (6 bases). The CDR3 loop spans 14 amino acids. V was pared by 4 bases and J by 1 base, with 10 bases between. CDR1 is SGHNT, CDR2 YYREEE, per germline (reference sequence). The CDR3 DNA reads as TGTGCCAGCAGCCCGGGACTTGGCACAGATACGCAGTATGTT. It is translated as CASSPGLGTDTQYV.

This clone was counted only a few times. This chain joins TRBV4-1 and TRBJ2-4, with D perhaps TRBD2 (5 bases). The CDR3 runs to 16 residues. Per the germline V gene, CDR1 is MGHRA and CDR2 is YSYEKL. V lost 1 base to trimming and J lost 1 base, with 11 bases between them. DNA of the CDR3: TGCGCCAGCAGCCAAGGAGTTTGGAGGGCCAAAAACATTCAGTACTTC. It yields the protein CASSQGVWRAKNIQYF.

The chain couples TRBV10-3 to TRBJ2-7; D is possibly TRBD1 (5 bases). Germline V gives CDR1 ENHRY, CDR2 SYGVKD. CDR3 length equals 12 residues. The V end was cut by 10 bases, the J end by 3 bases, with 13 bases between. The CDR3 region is CATRAVGYEQYF. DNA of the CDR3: TGTGCCACCAGGGCGGTCGGCTACGAGCAGTACTTC.

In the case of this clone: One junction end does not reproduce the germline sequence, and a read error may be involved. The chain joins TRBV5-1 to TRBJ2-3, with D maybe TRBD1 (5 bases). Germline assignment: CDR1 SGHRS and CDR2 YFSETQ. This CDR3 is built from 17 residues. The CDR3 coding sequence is TGCGCCAGCAGCCCGTTCCCCCAGGGCGCTGGCACAGATGCGCAGTATTTT. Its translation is CASSPFPQGAGTDAQYF.

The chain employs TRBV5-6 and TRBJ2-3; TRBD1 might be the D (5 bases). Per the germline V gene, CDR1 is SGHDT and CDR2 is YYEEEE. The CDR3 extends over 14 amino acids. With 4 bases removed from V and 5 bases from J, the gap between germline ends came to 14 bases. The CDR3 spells CASSRFDRGDTQYF. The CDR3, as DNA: TGTGCCAGCAGCCGGTTCGATAGGGGAGATACGCAGTATTTT.

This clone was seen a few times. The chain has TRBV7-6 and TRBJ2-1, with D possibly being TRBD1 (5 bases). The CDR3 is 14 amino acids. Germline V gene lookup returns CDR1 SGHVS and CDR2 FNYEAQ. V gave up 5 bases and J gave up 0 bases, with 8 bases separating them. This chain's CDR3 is CASSRGSSYNEQFF. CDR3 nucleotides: TGTGCCAGCAGCAGGGGTAGCTCCTACAATGAGCAGTTCTTC. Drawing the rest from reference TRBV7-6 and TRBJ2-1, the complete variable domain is GAGVSQSPRYKVTKRGQDVALRCDPISGHVSLYWYRQALGQGPEFLTYFNYEAQQDKSGLPNDRFSAERPEGSISTLTIQRTEQRDSAMYRCASSRGSSYNEQFFGPGTRLTVL.

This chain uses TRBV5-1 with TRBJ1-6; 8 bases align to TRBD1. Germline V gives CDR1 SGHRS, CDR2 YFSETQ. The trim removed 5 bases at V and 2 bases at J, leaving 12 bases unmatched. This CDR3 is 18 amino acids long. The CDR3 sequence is CASRPTIDRGTYNSPLHF. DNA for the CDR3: TGCGCCAGCAGGCCCACAATCGACAGGGGAACCTATAATTCACCCCTCCACTTT. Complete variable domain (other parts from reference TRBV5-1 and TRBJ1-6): KAGVTQTPRYLIKTRGQQVTLSCSPISGHRSVSWYQQTPGQGLQFLFEYFSETQRNKGNFPGRFSGRQFSNSRSEMNVSTLELGDSALYLCASRPTIDRGTYNSPLHFGNGTRLTVT.

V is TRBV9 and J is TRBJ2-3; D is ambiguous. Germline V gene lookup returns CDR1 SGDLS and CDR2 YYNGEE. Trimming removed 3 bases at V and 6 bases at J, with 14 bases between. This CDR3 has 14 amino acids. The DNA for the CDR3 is TGTGCCAGCAGCGCCGGAGAGGCCCCGGATACGCAGTATTTT. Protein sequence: CASSAGEAPDTQYF.

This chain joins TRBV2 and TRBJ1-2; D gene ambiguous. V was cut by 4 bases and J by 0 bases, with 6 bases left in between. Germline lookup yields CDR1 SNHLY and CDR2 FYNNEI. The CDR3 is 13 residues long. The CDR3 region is CASSVRANYGYTF. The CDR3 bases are TGTGCCAGCAGTGTCCGAGCTAACTATGGCTACACCTTC. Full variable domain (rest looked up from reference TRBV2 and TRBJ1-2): EPEVTQTPSHQVTQMGQEVILRCVPISNHLYFYWYRQILGQKVEFLVSFYNNEISEKSEIFDDQFSVERPDGSNFTLKIRSTKLEDSAMYFCASSVRANYGYTFGSGTRLTVV.

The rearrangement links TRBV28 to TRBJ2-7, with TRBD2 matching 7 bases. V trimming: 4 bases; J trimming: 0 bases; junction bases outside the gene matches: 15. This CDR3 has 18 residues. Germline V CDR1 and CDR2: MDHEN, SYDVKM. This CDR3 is CASSSSVFSGRYSYEQYF. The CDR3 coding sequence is TGTGCCAGCAGTTCCTCCGTGTTTAGCGGGCGGTACTCCTACGAGCAGTACTTC.

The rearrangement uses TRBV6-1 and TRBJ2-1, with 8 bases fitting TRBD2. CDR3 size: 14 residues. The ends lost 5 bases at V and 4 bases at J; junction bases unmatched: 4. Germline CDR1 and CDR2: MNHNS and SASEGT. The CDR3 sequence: CASSIAGSYNEQFF. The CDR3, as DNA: TGTGCCAGCAGTATAGCGGGGAGTTACAATGAGCAGTTCTTC.

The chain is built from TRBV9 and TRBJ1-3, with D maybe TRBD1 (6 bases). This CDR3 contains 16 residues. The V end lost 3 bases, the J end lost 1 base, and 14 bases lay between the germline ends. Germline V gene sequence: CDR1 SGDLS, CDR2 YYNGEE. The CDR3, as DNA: TGTGCCAGCAGCGCCACAGGGATAGCTTCTGGAAACACCATATATTTT. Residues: CASSATGIASGNTIYF. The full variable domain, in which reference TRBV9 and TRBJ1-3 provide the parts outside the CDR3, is DSGVTQTPKHLITATGQRVTLRCSPRSGDLSVYWYQQSLDQGLQFLIQYYNGEERAKGNILERFSAQQFPDLHSELNLSSLELGDSALYFCASSATGIASGNTIYFGEGSWLTVV.

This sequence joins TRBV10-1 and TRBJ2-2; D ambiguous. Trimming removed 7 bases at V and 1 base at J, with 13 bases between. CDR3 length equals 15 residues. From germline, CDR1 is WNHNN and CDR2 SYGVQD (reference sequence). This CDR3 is CASTPGGLNTGELFF. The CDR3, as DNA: TGCGCCAGCACTCCAGGTGGTCTGAACACCGGGGAGCTGTTTTTT.

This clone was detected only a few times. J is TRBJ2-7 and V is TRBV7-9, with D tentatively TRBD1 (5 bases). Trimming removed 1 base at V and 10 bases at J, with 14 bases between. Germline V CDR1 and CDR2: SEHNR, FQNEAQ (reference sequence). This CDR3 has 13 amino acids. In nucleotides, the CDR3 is TGTGCCAGCAGCTTAGGAGCAGGGAAGGGACAGTACTTC. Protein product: CASSLGAGKGQYF.

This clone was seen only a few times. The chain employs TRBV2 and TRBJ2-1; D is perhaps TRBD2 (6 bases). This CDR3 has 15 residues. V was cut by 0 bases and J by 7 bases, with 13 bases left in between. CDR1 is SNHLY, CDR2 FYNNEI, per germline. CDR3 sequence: CASSEALLAVNEQFF. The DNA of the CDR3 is TGTGCCAGCAGTGAAGCCCTCTTAGCGGTGAATGAGCAGTTCTTC.

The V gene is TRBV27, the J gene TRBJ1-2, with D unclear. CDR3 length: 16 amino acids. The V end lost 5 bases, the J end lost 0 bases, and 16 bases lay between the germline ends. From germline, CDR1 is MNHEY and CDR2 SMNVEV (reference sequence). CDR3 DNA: TGTGCCAGCAGTAGAAGTCAGGCCGCCGCTAACTATGGCTACACCTTC. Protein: CASSRSQAAANYGYTF.

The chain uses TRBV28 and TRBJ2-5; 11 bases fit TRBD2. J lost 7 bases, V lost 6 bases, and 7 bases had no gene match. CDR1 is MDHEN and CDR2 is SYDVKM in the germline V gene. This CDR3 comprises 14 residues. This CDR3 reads CASRGTSGLWTQYF. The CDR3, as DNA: TGTGCCAGCAGGGGGACTAGCGGATTGTGGACCCAGTACTTC.